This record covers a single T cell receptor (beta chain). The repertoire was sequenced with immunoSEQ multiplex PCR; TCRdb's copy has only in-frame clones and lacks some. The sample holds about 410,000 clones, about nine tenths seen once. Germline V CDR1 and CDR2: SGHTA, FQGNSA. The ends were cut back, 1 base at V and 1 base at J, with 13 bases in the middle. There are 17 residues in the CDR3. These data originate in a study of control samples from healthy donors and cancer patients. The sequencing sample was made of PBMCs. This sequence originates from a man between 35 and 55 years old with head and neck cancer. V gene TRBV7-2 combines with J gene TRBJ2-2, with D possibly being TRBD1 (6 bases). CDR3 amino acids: CASSLVPTQGNTGELFF. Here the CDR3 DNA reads TGTGCCAGCAGCTTAGTCCCGACACAGGGGAACACCGGGGAGCTGTTTTTT.